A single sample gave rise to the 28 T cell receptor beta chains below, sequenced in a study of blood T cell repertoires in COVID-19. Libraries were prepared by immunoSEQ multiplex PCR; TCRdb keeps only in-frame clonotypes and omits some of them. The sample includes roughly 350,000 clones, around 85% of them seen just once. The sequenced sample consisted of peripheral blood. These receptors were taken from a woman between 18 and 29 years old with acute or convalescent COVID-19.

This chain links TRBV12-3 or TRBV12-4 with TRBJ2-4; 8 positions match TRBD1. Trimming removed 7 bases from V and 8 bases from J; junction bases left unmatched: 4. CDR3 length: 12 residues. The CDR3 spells CASKLQGDIQYF. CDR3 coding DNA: TGTGCCAGCAAATTACAGGGGGACATTCAGTACTTC.

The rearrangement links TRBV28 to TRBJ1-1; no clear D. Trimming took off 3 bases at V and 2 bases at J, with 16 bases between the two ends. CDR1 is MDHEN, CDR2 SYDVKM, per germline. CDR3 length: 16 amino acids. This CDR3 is CASSFVTETDNTEAFF. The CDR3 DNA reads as TGTGCCAGCAGTTTTGTGACTGAGACCGATAACACTGAAGCTTTCTTT.

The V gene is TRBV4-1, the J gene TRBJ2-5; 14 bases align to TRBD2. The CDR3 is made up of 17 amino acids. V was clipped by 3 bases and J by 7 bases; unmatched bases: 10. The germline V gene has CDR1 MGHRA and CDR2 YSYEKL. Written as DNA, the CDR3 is TGCGCCAGCAGCCAGTCCGGGACTAGCGGGAGATTGGGGACCCAGTACTTC. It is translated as CASSQSGTSGRLGTQYF.

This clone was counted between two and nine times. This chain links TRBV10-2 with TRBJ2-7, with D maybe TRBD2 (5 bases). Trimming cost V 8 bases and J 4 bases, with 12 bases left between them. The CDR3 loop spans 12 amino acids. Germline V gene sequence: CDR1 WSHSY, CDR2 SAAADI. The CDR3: CASGSTSYEQYF. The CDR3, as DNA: TGCGCCAGCGGGTCTACTAGTTACGAGCAGTACTTC.

CDR3 sequence reads: CASSEAPGTYEQYF. The CDR3 region has the DNA TGTGCCAGCAGTGAAGCACCAGGGACCTACGAGCAGTACTTC. This chain uses TRBV6-1 with TRBJ2-7; possibly TRBD1 for D (5 bases). The CDR3 extends over 14 amino acids. Germline V CDR1 and CDR2: MNHNS, SASEGT. V was pared by 0 bases and J by 2 bases, with 8 bases between.

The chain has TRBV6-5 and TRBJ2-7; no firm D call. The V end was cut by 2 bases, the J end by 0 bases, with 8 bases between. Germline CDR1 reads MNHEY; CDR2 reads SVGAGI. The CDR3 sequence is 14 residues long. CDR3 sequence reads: CASSYQRSSYEQYF. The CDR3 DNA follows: TGTGCCAGCAGTTACCAACGGAGCTCCTACGAGCAGTACTTC.

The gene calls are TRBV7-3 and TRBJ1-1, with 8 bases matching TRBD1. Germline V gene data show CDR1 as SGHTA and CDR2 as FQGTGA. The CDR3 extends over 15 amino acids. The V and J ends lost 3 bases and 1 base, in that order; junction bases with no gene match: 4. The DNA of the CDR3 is TGTGCCAGCAGCTTTGGGACAGGAGCGAACACTGAAGCTTTCTTT. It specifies CASSFGTGANTEAFF.

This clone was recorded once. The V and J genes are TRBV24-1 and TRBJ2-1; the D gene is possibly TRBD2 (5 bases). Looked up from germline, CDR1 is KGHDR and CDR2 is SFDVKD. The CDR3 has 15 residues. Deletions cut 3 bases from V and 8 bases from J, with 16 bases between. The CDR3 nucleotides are TGTGCCACCAGTGATCCGACCCGATCGAGGGATGAGCAGTTCTTC. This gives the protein CATSDPTRSRDEQFF.

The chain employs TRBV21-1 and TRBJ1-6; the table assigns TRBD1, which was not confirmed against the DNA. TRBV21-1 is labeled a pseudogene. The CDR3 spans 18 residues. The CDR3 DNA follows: TGTGCCAGCAGCAACGCCGTTGACAGGGTAGAGATTAATTCACCCCTCCACTTT. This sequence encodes CASSNAVDRVEINSPLHF.

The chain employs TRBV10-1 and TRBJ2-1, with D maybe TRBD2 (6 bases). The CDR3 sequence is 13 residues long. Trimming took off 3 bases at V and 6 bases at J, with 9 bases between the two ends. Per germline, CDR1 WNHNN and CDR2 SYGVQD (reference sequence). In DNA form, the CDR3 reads TGCGCCAGCAGTGAAACTAGCCTCAATGAGCAGTTCTTC. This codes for CASSETSLNEQFF.

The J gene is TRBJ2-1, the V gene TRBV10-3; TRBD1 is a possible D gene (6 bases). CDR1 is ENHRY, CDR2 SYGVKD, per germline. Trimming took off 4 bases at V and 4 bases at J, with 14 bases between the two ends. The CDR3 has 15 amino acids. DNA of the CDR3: TGTGCCATCAGTGTAGGGGGATCAGGGTACAATGAGCAGTTCTTC. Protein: CAISVGGSGYNEQFF.

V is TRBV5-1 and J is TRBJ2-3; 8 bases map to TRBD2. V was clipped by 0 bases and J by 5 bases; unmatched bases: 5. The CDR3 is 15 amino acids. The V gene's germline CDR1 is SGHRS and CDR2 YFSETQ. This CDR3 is CASSLGREELDTQYF. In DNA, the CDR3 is TGCGCCAGCAGCTTGGGGCGGGAGGAGTTAGATACGCAGTATTTT. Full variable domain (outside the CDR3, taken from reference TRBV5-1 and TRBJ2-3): KAGVTQTPRYLIKTRGQQVTLSCSPISGHRSVSWYQQTPGQGLQFLFEYFSETQRNKGNFPGRFSGRQFSNSRSEMNVSTLELGDSALYLCASSLGREELDTQYFGPGTRLTVL.

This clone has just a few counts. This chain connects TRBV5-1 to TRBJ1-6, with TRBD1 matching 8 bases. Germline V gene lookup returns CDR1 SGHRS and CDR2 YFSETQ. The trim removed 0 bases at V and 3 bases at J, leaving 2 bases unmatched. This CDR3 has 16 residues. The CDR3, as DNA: TGCGCCAGCAGCTTGGCAGGGGGCGACTATAATTCACCCCTCCACTTT. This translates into CASSLAGGDYNSPLHF.

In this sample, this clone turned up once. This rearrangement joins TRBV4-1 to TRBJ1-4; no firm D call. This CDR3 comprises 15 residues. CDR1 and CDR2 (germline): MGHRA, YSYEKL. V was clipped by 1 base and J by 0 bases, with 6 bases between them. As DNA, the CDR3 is TGCGCCAGCAGCCAAGTTGGAGCAACTAATGAAAAACTGTTTTTT. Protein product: CASSQVGATNEKLFF.

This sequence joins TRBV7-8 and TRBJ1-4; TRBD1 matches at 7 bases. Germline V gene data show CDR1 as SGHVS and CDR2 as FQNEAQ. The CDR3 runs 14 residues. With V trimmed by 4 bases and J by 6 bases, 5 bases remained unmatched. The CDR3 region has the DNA TGTGCCAGCAGCTCCGACAGGGTGGATGAAAAACTGTTTTTT. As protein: CASSSDRVDEKLFF.

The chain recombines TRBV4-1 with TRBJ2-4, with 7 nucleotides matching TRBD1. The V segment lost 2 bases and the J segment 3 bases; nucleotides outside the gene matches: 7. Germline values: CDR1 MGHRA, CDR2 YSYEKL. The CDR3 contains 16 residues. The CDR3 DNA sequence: TGCGCCAGCAGCCAACCGACAGGGTCTGGCAAAAACATTCAGTACTTC. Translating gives CASSQPTGSGKNIQYF.

This CDR3 is CASSEATRLYTEAFF. The CDR3 bases are TGTGCCAGCAGTGAAGCTACGCGGCTTTACACTGAAGCTTTCTTT. The chain carries TRBV2 and TRBJ1-1; D is unresolved. The germline CDR1 and CDR2 sequences are SNHLY and FYNNEI. The V end lost 0 bases, the J end lost 3 bases, and 11 bases lay between the germline ends. The CDR3 is made up of 15 amino acids.

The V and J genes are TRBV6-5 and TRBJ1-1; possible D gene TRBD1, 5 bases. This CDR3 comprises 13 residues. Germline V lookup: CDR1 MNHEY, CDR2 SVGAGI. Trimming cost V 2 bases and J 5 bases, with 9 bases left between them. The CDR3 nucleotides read TGTGCCAGCAGTTACGGGGCGCGGACTGAAGCTTTCTTT. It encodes CASSYGARTEAFF.

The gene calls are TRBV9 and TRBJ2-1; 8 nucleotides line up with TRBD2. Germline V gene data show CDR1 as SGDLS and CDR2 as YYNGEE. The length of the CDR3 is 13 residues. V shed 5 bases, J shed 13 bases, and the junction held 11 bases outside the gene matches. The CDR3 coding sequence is TGTGCCAGCAGGGAGGCGGGGGGTACGTCACAGTTCTTC. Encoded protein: CASREAGGTSQFF.

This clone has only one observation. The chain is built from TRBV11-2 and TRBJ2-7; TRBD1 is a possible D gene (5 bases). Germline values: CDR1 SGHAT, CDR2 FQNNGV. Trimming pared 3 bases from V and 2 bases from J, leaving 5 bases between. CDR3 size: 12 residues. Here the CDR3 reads CASSLTAYEQYF. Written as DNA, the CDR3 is TGTGCCAGCAGCTTGACAGCCTACGAGCAGTACTTC.

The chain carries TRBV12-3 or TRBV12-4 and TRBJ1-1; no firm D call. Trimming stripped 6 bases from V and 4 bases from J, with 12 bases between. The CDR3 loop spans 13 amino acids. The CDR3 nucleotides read TGTGCCAGCAGCTCCACTCGTTTCACTGAAGCTTTCTTT. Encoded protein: CASSSTRFTEAFF.

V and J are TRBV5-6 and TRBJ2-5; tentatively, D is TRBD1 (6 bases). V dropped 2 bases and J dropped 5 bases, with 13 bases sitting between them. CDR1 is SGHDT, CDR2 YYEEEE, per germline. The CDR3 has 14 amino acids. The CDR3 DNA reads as TGTGCCAGCAGCTTACGGGGTCAGGGGGAGACCCAGTACTTC. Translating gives CASSLRGQGETQYF.

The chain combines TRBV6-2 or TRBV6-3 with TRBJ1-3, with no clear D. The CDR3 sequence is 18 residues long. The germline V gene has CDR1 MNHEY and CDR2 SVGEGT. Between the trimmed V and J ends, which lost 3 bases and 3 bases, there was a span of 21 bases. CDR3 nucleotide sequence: TGTGCCAGCAGTTATTCCTCGTCGAGGAGCGGCAGTGGAAACACCATATATTTT. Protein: CASSYSSSRSGSGNTIYF.

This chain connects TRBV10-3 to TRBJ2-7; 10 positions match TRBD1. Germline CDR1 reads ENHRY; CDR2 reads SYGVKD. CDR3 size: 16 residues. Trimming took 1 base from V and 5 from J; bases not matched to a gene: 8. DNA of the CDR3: TGTGCCATCAGTGAGTGGGGAACCGGGACAGGGGACGAGCAGTACTTC. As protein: CAISEWGTGTGDEQYF.

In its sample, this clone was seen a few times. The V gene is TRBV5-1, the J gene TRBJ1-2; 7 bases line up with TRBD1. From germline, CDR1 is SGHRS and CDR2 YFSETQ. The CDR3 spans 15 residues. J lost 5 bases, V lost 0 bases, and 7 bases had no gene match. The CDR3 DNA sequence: TGCGCCAGCAGCTTGGACACAGGGGCCTCATATGGCTACACCTTC. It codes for CASSLDTGASYGYTF.

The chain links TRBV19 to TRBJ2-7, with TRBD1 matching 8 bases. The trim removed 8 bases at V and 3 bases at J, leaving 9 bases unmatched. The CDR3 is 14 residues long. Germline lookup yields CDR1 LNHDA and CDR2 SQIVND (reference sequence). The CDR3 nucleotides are TGTGCCAGTCAGGAGGCGACAGGGGACTACGAGCAGTACTTC. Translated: CASQEATGDYEQYF.

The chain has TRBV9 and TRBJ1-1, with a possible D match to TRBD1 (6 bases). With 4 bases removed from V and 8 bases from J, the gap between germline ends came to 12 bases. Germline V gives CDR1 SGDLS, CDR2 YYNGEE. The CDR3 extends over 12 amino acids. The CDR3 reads CASSYTGTEAFF. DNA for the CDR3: TGTGCCAGCAGCTACACCGGGACAGAAGCTTTCTTT.

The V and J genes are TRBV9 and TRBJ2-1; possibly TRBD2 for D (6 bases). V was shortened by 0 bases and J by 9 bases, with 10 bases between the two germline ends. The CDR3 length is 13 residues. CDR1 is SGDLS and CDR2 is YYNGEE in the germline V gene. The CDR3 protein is CASSVALAPEQFF. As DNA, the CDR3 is TGTGCCAGCAGCGTAGCCCTAGCGCCTGAGCAGTTCTTC.